A single T cell receptor beta chain is shown here with its context. Its antigen remains unidentified. This sample was included in a study of cytomegalovirus exposure and HLA in healthy donors. The primer mix had 60 Vbeta and 13 Jbeta primers. Libraries were prepared by immunoSEQ multiplex PCR; TCRdb keeps only in-frame clonotypes and omits some of them. In total, the table holds approximately 150,000 clones. The CDR3 totals 11 residues. V dropped 5 bases and J dropped 3 bases, with 5 bases sitting between them. Germline V lookup: CDR1 SGHKS, CDR2 YYEKEE (reference sequence). The study, taken as a whole, reports: Earlier analysis found most TCR beta V segments productive about 87% or about 30% of the time. Excluded were some V segments that proved indistinguishable, including TRBV6-2 and TRBV6-3.

This receptor was identified in a woman in her fifties or sixties in good health and CMV-seronegative. The sample consisted of PBMCs. The rearrangement links TRBV5-5 to TRBJ2-5; D is undetermined. The chain's CDR3 is CASRPEETQYF. CDR3 nucleotide sequence: TGTGCCAGCAGGCCAGAAGAGACCCAGTACTTC.